This record covers a single T cell receptor beta chain. Antigen specificity is unknown. Using immunoSEQ multiplex PCR, the repertoire was profiled, and TCRdb retains in-frame clones only, with some absent. Found here are 100,000 to 150,000 clones, 89% of them singletons; the top ten hold 5% to 6.5%. This entry is derived from a study of T cell responses to AZD1222 COVID-19 vaccine. Trimming at V came to 6 bases and at J to 8 bases, leaving 9 bases not matched to a gene. The CDR3 is 13 amino acids. CDR1 and CDR2 from the germline V gene are SGHTA and FQGNSA. Study-wide results and limits: There were repertoire samples only from the period after the peak T cell response.

The V and J genes are TRBV7-2 and TRBJ1-2, with 7 positions matching TRBD1. Sequencing was performed on peripheral blood, taken on day 0 of AZD1222 vaccination. This clonotype was sampled from an adult in good health. The CDR3 nucleotides read TGTGCCAGCAGTTTCTCAGGGGGTTGGGGCTACACCTTC. It codes for CASSFSGGWGYTF. Based on the CDR3 plus reference TRBV7-2 and TRBJ1-2, the full variable domain is GAGVSQSPSNKVTEKGKDVELRCDPISGHTALYWYRQSLGQGLEFLIYFQGNSAPDKSGLPSDRFSAERTGGSVSTLTIQRTQQEDSAVYLCASSFSGGWGYTFGSGTRLTVV.